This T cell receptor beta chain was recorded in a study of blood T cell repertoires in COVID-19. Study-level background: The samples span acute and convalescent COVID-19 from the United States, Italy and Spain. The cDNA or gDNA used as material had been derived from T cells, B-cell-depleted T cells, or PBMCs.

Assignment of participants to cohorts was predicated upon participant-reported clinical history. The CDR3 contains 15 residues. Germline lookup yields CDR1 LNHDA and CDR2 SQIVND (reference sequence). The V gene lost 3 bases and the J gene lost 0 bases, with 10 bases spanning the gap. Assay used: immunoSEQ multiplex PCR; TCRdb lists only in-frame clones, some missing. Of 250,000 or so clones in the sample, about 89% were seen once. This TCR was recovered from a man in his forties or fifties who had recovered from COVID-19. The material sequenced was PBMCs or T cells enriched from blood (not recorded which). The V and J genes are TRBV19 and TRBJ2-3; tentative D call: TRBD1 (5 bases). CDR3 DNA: TGTGCCAGTAGTATCTTCCGGACAAGCACAGATACGCAGTATTTT. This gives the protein CASSIFRTSTDTQYF.